This is a list of T cell receptor beta chains from one sample in a study of early T cells in non-severe SARS-CoV-2 infection. Each CDR3 protein gets one entry after TCRdb re-called the 5' RACE reads with MiXCR. The sample yields some 66,000 distinct CDR3 sequences, roughly 9% seen once. Sequencing used whole blood. The receptors were sampled from an adult who was a healthcare worker with PCR-confirmed SARS-CoV-2 infection or an uninfected control (not recorded which). Both conserved end residues are part of each CDR3. D genes are given only for firm matches. Only some rows state a clone size, as once, few, many or a class for expanded clones.

v_gene,j_gene,d_gene,abundance,CDR3nt,CDR3aa
TRBV29-1,TRBJ2-3,.,.,TGCAGCGTTGAATGGCCTAGCACAGATACGCAGTATTTT,CSVEWPSTDTQYF
TRBV5-1,TRBJ2-4,.,.,TGCGCCAGCAGCTTGGAAGAAAACATTCAGTACTTC,CASSLEENIQYF
TRBV20-1,TRBJ2-3,.,many,TGCTCCCTACGCCCGGCGGGGATCACAGATACGCAGTATTTT,CSLRPAGITDTQYF
TRBV29-1,TRBJ2-5,TRBD2,.,TGCAGCGCATGGACTAGCGGGAGGGCGCAAGAGACCCAGTACTTC,CSAWTSGRAQETQYF
TRBV7-2,TRBJ2-7,TRBD2,many,TGTGCCAGCAGCTCCAGACTAGCGGGAGCCGAGCAGTACTTC,CASSSRLAGAEQYF
TRBV6-5,TRBJ1-1,.,.,TGTGCCAGCAGTTACTCCGGGCCGAGGGCTGAAGCTTTCTTT,CASSYSGPRAEAFF
TRBV24-1,TRBJ1-2,.,many,TGTGCCACCAGTGATATTTTTTATGGCTACACCTTC,CATSDIFYGYTF
TRBV6-6,TRBJ2-7,TRBD1,many,TGTGCCAGCCTCGGACAGGCCCCCCTCGGGGAGCAGTACTTC,CASLGQAPLGEQYF
TRBV5-6,TRBJ2-6,.,.,TGTGCCAGCAGCGCCGGCCTCTCTGGGGCCAACGTCCTGACTTTC,CASSAGLSGANVLTF
TRBV6-1,TRBJ2-3,TRBD2,many,TGTGCCAGCATTTCCGCTCTAGCGGGAGACACAGATACGCAGTATTTT,CASISALAGDTDTQYF
TRBV5-4,TRBJ1-3,.,.,TGTGCCAGCAGCTCGGGAGGATCTGGAAACACCATATATTTT,CASSSGGSGNTIYF
TRBV10-1,TRBJ2-3,.,few,TGCGCCAGCAATAACGGTCAACGTGATACGCAGTATTTT,CASNNGQRDTQYF
TRBV7-2,TRBJ2-5,.,many,TGTGCCAGCAGCTTGTTGTCGAACCAAGAGACCCAGTACTTC,CASSLLSNQETQYF
TRBV5-1,TRBJ2-6,.,.,TGCGCCAGCGCAAGCATGGGGGACTCTGGGGCCAACGTCCTGACTTTC,CASASMGDSGANVLTF
TRBV7-3,TRBJ2-1,TRBD2,many,TGTGCCAGCAGCTTGACTAGCGGGAGTGTTGGTGAGCAGTTCTTC,CASSLTSGSVGEQFF
TRBV29-1,TRBJ2-3,TRBD2,many,TGCAGCGTTGTGGGACTAGGGCGGAGCACAGATACGCAGTATTTT,CSVVGLGRSTDTQYF
TRBV28,TRBJ1-2,.,.,TGTGCCAGCAGTTTATTTCTCCCGCAGGGAGGCTATGGCTACACCTTC,CASSLFLPQGGYGYTF
TRBV30,TRBJ1-6,TRBD1,many,TGTGCCTGGAGAGGACCGGGACAGCCGGCAGGATCACCCCTCCACTTT,CAWRGPGQPAGSPLHF
TRBV7-2,TRBJ2-2,TRBD2,many,TGTGCCAGCAGCTACAGCGGGAGCTACACCGGGGAGCTGTTTTTT,CASSYSGSYTGELFF
TRBV11-3,TRBJ2-1,TRBD2,few,TGTGCCAGCAGCTCGTGGACTAGCGGGAGCAATGAGCAGTTCTTC,CASSSWTSGSNEQFF
TRBV7-3,TRBJ2-6,TRBD1,.,TGTGCCAGCAGCCCCGGGACAGGGAACCCTGGGGCCAACGTCCTGACTTTC,CASSPGTGNPGANVLTF
TRBV7-6,TRBJ2-2,.,few,TGTGCCCTTAAACCTCTCAACACCGGGGAGCTGTTTTTT,CALKPLNTGELFF
TRBV29-1,TRBJ1-2,.,few,TGCAGCGTTGACTCCCCTGTTAGGAGTAGCGGCTACACCTTC,CSVDSPVRSSGYTF
TRBV12-3/TRBV12-4,TRBJ2-7,TRBD2,.,TGTGCCAGCAGCGCGGGACTAGCGGGAGGTTCCTCCTACGAGCAGTACTTC,CASSAGLAGGSSYEQYF
TRBV9,TRBJ2-3,.,many,TGTGCCAGCGGAAGCCTCGGCCTCACAGATACGCAGTATTTT,CASGSLGLTDTQYF
TRBV27,TRBJ2-2,TRBD2,few,TGTGCCAGCAGTCCGGTAGCGGGGAACACCGGGGAGCTGTTTTTT,CASSPVAGNTGELFF
TRBV29-1,TRBJ2-1,TRBD1,many,TGCAGCGTTGAATCGGGGGACAGGAGAGGGAATGAGCAGTTCTTC,CSVESGDRRGNEQFF
TRBV7-4,TRBJ2-7,.,few,TGTGCCAGCAGCTCGGACTTCCCCCCCTCCTACGAGCAGTACTTC,CASSSDFPPSYEQYF
TRBV5-4,TRBJ2-2,.,.,TGTGCCAGCAGTCTTTATACCGGGGAGCTGTTTTTT,CASSLYTGELFF
TRBV5-1,TRBJ2-1,TRBD2,.,TGCGCCAGCAGCCCGACTAGCGGGAGTCTCTACAATGAGCAGTTCTTC,CASSPTSGSLYNEQFF
TRBV20-1,TRBJ1-1,.,many,TGCAGTGCTAGAGAATCTAAGGTATCAGCTTTCTTT,CSARESKVSAFF
TRBV18,TRBJ1-4,.,many,TGTGCCAGCTCACCTCAGGGTTCCAATGAAAAACTGTTTTTT,CASSPQGSNEKLFF
TRBV19,TRBJ2-2,.,.,TGTGCCAGTAGTATGCAGGTTGCCGGTAACACCGGGGAGCTGTTTTTT,CASSMQVAGNTGELFF
TRBV13,TRBJ2-7,TRBD1,medium-sized,TGTGCCAGCAGCCATCGGGACAGCCCGTTTTTCGGGCAGTACTTC,CASSHRDSPFFGQYF
TRBV20-1,TRBJ1-5,.,few,TGCAGTGCTAGCCGGGACAGCAATCAGCCCCAGCATTTT,CSASRDSNQPQHF
TRBV27,TRBJ2-7,TRBD2,.,TGTGCCAGCAGTTTATCAGTAGCGGGAGTCGACGAGCAGTACTTC,CASSLSVAGVDEQYF
TRBV5-1,TRBJ2-1,.,.,TGCGCCAGCAGCTACGGGTCCACCTACAATGAGCAGTTCTTC,CASSYGSTYNEQFF
TRBV2,TRBJ2-1,.,.,TGTGCCAGCAGCCCTAGGTGGGAGCAGTTCTTC,CASSPRWEQFF
TRBV19,TRBJ1-5,.,many,TGTGCCAGTAGTATATACGGTATCGACAATCAGCCCCAGCATTTT,CASSIYGIDNQPQHF
TRBV20-1,TRBJ2-7,.,.,TGCAGTGCTAACCCGGGACATTCCGCTTCCTACGAGCAGTACTTC,CSANPGHSASYEQYF
TRBV10-2,TRBJ1-5,.,few,TGCGCCAGCAGCTCAGGGGTAGGACAGCCCCAGCATTTT,CASSSGVGQPQHF
TRBV20-1,TRBJ1-2,.,.,TGCAGTGCTTATAACAGGGTTGGAAGCTATGGCTACACCTTC,CSAYNRVGSYGYTF
TRBV7-9,TRBJ1-3,.,few,TGTGCCAGCAGCTTCGGGCCTCAGTCTGGAAACACCATATATTTT,CASSFGPQSGNTIYF
TRBV24-1,TRBJ2-3,TRBD1,many,TGTGCCACCAGGGGACAGGGCACAGATACGCAGTATTTT,CATRGQGTDTQYF
TRBV15,TRBJ2-1,.,.,TGTGCCACCAGCAGAGATATGAACAATGAGCAGTTCTTC,CATSRDMNNEQFF
TRBV10-1,TRBJ2-7,TRBD2,many,TGCGCCAGCAGTGAGTCTGGGGGAGGGCCAAGGGAGCAGTACTTC,CASSESGGGPREQYF
TRBV11-3,TRBJ2-7,.,.,TGTGCCAGCAGCTTGGGGGACGGAACCTACGAGCAGTACTTC,CASSLGDGTYEQYF
TRBV7-2,TRBJ2-1,.,few,TGTGCCAGCAGCTTAGTGGTAGGTGAGCAGTTCTTC,CASSLVVGEQFF
TRBV24-1,TRBJ2-1,TRBD2,few,TGTGCCACCAGTGATTCGACTAGCGGGAGTTGGAATGAGCAGTTCTTC,CATSDSTSGSWNEQFF
TRBV20-1,TRBJ2-4,TRBD2,few,TGCAGTGCTAGATTGGGGACTAGCGGGAAAAAAAACATTCAGTACTTC,CSARLGTSGKKNIQYF
TRBV21-1,TRBJ2-4,.,few,TGTGCCAGCAAGGGTCGGCGGCTAGCCAAAAACATTCAGTACTTC,CASKGRRLAKNIQYF
TRBV30,TRBJ2-7,.,.,TGTGCCTGGAACCGCAGGGGTGACGAGCAGTACTTC,CAWNRRGDEQYF
TRBV20-1,TRBJ2-1,TRBD2,many,TGCAGTGCTAGAGATGGGACTAGCGGGAGATTGGCCTACAATGAGCAGTTCTTC,CSARDGTSGRLAYNEQFF
TRBV5-6,TRBJ2-3,.,.,TGTGCCAGCAGCTTGGAGCCGGACTACACAGATACGCAGTATTTT,CASSLEPDYTDTQYF
TRBV30,TRBJ2-3,.,many,TGTGCCTGGAGTGGAGCTAGAAGCACAGATACGCAGTATTTT,CAWSGARSTDTQYF
TRBV28,TRBJ2-7,TRBD1,.,TGTGCCAGCACCGTGGAGGGACAGGGGGGTTACGAGCAGTACTTC,CASTVEGQGGYEQYF
TRBV29-1,TRBJ2-1,TRBD2,many,TGCAGCGTTGGGGGGACTAGACGAGTATCGCAGTTCTTC,CSVGGTRRVSQFF
TRBV24-1,TRBJ2-2,.,few,TGTGCCACCAGTGACTCCGGTCTCGGTCTAAACGCCGGGGAGCTGTTTTTT,CATSDSGLGLNAGELFF